This TCR beta chain was recovered during a study of B cell selection in AIRE deficiency. Original processing notes: Pooled conventional T cells gave about 11x10^4 patient and around 1.3x10^5 donor TCRbeta sequences. Measured with immunoSEQ multiplex PCR; TCRdb has only the in-frame clones, and not every one. D and trimming were read from the DNA, whereas the V and J calls and clone size are those reported in that table. The sample has about 25,000 clones, 95% to 96% seen once. The sorted conventional CD4 T cells were gated as CD4+CD127+. Trimming shortened V by 1 base and J by 6 bases, and 10 bases separated the two germline ends. The CDR3 has 14 residues. CDR1 and CDR2 from the germline V gene are MNHNS and SASEGT.

The sample was CD4+CD127+ conventional T cells sorted from PBMCs. The TCR originated in a human donor in good health. The chain couples TRBV6-1 to TRBJ1-5; D unresolved. The CDR3 DNA sequence: TGTGCCAGCAGTGAAGTCATCTCGGGTCAGCCCCAGCATTTT. Protein: CASSEVISGQPQHF.